Below are 15 T cell receptor beta chains sequenced from a single sample in a study of CD8 T cells in Susac syndrome. Roughly 0.45 to 1 ug RNA was reverse transcribed with random hexamers. Via MiXCR, TCRdb re-called the immunoSEQ multiplex PCR reads, giving one row per CDR3 protein. There are approximately 190,000 distinct CDR3 sequences in the sample; roughly 92% occur only once, and roughly 0.096% lies in the top ten. Sequencing was carried out using CD4+ T cells from PBMCs. Every receptor here comes from a human donor in good health.

This clonotype was detected once. CDR3 nucleotides: TGCGCCAGCAGCTTTGATGGACGGAGCATACCCCTCCACTTT. Translating it yields CASSFDGRSIPLHF. The chain has TRBV5-1 and TRBJ1-6; D is uncertain. Per germline, CDR1 SGHRS and CDR2 YFSETQ. Trimming removed 2 bases at V and 12 bases at J, with 15 bases between. The CDR3 is 14 amino acids.

This clonotype was seen only once. The chain links TRBV4-1 to TRBJ1-6; D remains ambiguous. Trimming pared 0 bases from V and 0 bases from J, leaving 15 bases between. CDR1 MGHRA and CDR2 YSYEKL come from the germline V gene. The CDR3 spans 19 residues. The CDR3 sequence is CASSQEGPSSSSYNSPLHF. In nucleotides, the CDR3 is TGCGCCAGCAGCCAAGAAGGCCCCAGCTCAAGCTCCTATAATTCACCCCTCCACTTT.

The chain combines TRBV19 with TRBJ1-5; no clear D. V dropped 2 bases and J dropped 4 bases, with 12 bases sitting between them. The length of the CDR3 is 15 residues. Germline V CDR1 and CDR2: LNHDA, SQIVND (reference sequence). CDR3 coding DNA: TGTGCCAGTAGTATACGAGCAGGCGATAATCAGCCCCAGCATTTT. It specifies CASSIRAGDNQPQHF.

This chain uses TRBV6-6 with TRBJ2-4, with unresolved D. Trimming took 7 bases from V and 3 from J, leaving 4 bases between them. The CDR3 totals 11 residues. Germline V gives CDR1 MNHNY, CDR2 SVGAGI (reference sequence). CDR3 in amino acids: CASKGKNIQYF. In nucleotides, the CDR3 is TGTGCCAGCAAGGGCAAAAACATTCAGTACTTC.

The chain joins TRBV7-9 to TRBJ1-4, with TRBD1 as a possible D gene (5 bases). The V end was cut by 8 bases, the J end by 4 bases, with 11 bases between. Germline CDR1 is SEHNR and CDR2 is FQNEAQ (reference sequence). The CDR3 is 13 amino acids. CDR3 in amino acids: CASGGQGNEKLFF. CDR3 coding DNA: TGTGCCAGCGGCGGGCAGGGTAATGAAAAACTGTTTTTT. The full variable domain, with the rest looked up from reference TRBV7-9 and TRBJ1-4, is DTGVSQNPRHKITKRGQNVTFRCDPISEHNRLYWYRQTLGQGPEFLTYFQNEAQLEKSRLLSDRFSAERPKGSFSTLEIQRTEQGDSAMYLCASGGQGNEKLFFGSGTQLSVL.

The chain links TRBV2 to TRBJ1-1; the match to TRBD1 covers 10 bases. There are 17 residues in the CDR3. Per germline, CDR1 SNHLY and CDR2 FYNNEI. V shed 6 bases and J 0 bases; nucleotides not matched to a gene: 10. Here the CDR3 DNA reads TGTGCCAGCAGGATAGACAGGGGGCGAATGTTGAACACTGAAGCTTTCTTT. The encoded protein is CASRIDRGRMLNTEAFF.

The genes are TRBV12-3 or TRBV12-4 and TRBJ1-6; no clear D. This CDR3 has 14 residues. The ends were cut back, 1 base at V and 9 bases at J, with 10 bases in the middle. CDR3 loop: CASSLGDGGSPLHF. Here the CDR3 DNA reads TGTGCCAGCAGTTTAGGAGACGGAGGTTCACCCCTCCACTTT.

This chain connects TRBV4-1 to TRBJ1-3, with 9 bases matching TRBD1. CDR1 is MGHRA, CDR2 YSYEKL, per germline. V trimming: 3 bases; J trimming: 2 bases; junction bases outside the gene matches: 8. This CDR3 contains 17 residues. The CDR3 sequence is CASSHLGQGLAGNTIYF. CDR3 in DNA: TGCGCCAGCAGCCACCTCGGACAGGGGTTGGCTGGAAACACCATATATTTT.

The chain is built from TRBV5-1 and TRBJ1-5; TRBD1 might be the D (6 bases). CDR3 length: 14 amino acids. V was pared by 1 base and J by 7 bases, with 12 bases between. Germline V CDR1 and CDR2: SGHRS, YFSETQ. The CDR3 DNA reads as TGCGCCAGCAGCTTGTCAGGGGCCGGCCAGCCCCAGCATTTT. It codes for CASSLSGAGQPQHF.

This chain connects TRBV7-9 to TRBJ2-1; perhaps TRBD1 as D (5 bases). Trimming took 3 bases from V and 0 from J, leaving 18 bases between them. The CDR3 is 18 residues long. CDR1 SEHNR and CDR2 FQNEAQ come from the germline V gene (reference sequence). The CDR3 DNA reads as TGTGCCAGCAGCTTTCTGCTAATGACAGTCAGCTCCTACAATGAGCAGTTCTTC. Translating it yields CASSFLLMTVSSYNEQFF.

J is TRBJ2-1 and V is TRBV7-8, with 9 bases lining up with TRBD1. CDR3 length: 15 residues. V lost 2 bases and J lost 9; bases outside the gene matches: 8. Germline V lookup: CDR1 SGHVS, CDR2 FQNEAQ. The CDR3 region is CASSLRATGGSEQFF. In DNA, the CDR3 is TGTGCCAGCAGCTTAAGGGCCACAGGGGGCAGTGAGCAGTTCTTC.

This clonotype was picked up one time. V usage is TRBV2 and J usage is TRBJ2-3, with D possibly being TRBD2 (5 bases). CDR3 length equals 15 residues. Trimming pared 6 bases from V and 6 bases from J, leaving 19 bases between. In germline, CDR1 is SNHLY, CDR2 FYNNEI. CDR3 in amino acids: CASRRGLRAADTQYF. DNA for the CDR3: TGTGCCAGCAGGCGAGGGTTAAGGGCCGCGGATACGCAGTATTTT.

The chain couples TRBV20-1 to TRBJ2-1; D is possibly TRBD2 (7 bases). The CDR3 consists of 12 residues. Trimming left V 3 bases short and J 8 bases short, with 11 bases between. CDR1 DFQATT and CDR2 SNEGSKA come from the germline V gene (reference sequence). The DNA of the CDR3 is TGCAGTGCTAGTGGGGGGGGGCATGAGCAGTTCTTC. This sequence encodes CSASGGGHEQFF.

The rearrangement links TRBV15 to TRBJ1-4, with D perhaps matching TRBD1 (5 bases). In germline, CDR1 is LNHNV, CDR2 YYDKDF (reference sequence). Trimming took off 0 bases at V and 3 bases at J, with 17 bases between the two ends. The CDR3 runs to 18 residues. The CDR3 sequence: CATSRDEGQGRSNEKLFF. DNA for the CDR3: TGTGCCACCAGCAGAGATGAAGGGCAGGGACGATCTAATGAAAAACTGTTTTTT.

The rearrangement uses TRBV28 and TRBJ2-1; 10 nucleotides line up with TRBD1. The CDR3 sequence is 15 residues long. From germline, CDR1 is MDHEN and CDR2 SYDVKM. V shed 8 bases, J shed 5 bases, and the junction held 9 bases outside the gene matches. The CDR3 DNA follows: TGTGCCAGCGCACGAGGGGACAGGGGAAACAATGAGCAGTTCTTC. Translation: CASARGDRGNNEQFF. The variable domain in full, completed from reference TRBV28 and TRBJ2-1, reads DVKVTQSSRYLVKRTGEKVFLECVQDMDHENMFWYRQDPGLGLRLIYFSYDVKMKEKGDIPEGYSVSREKKERFSLILESASTNQTSMYLCASARGDRGNNEQFFGPGTRLTVL.